These 10 T cell receptor beta chains share one sample of origin, sequenced in a study of CD8+CD57+ T cells in acquired aplastic anemia. Genomic DNA, the template, was used for profiling of the TCR beta VDJ and CDR3. TCRdb recomputed calls from the reads with MiXCR, one row per CDR3 protein. The table includes roughly 180,000 distinct CDR3 sequences, 40% to 55% detected once. The material sequenced was sorted CD4+, CD8+, or CD8+CD57+ T cells (not recorded which) from PBMCs. Receptors were obtained from a human donor in good health.

The rearrangement uses TRBV7-6 and TRBJ2-1; 9 nucleotides align to TRBD1. Trimming took 8 bases from V and 15 from J; bases not matched to a gene: 11. This CDR3 region has 12 residues. CDR1 is SGHVS, CDR2 FNYEAQ, per germline. The DNA for the CDR3 is TGTGCCAGCCGCCCACCGGGACAGGGTATGTTCTTC. The encoded protein is CASRPPGQGMFF.

Comment on this clonotype: A clone one base away is much larger, so this may be a read error. The chain employs TRBV6-1 and TRBJ1-2; a weak D match, TRBD1 (5 bases). Germline values: CDR1 MNHNS, CDR2 SASEGT. V was shortened by 5 bases and J by 4 bases, with 14 bases between the two germline ends. CDR3 length: 14 residues. The chain's CDR3 is CASSQDMAPYGYTF. The CDR3 region has the DNA TGTGCCAGCAGTCAGGACATGGCACCCTATGGCTACACCTTC.

This clonotype was seen many times. The CDR3 protein is CASSKGTGNTEAFF. The CDR3 DNA is TGCGCCAGCAGCAAAGGGACAGGGAACACTGAAGCTTTCTTT. This chain uses TRBV5-1 with TRBJ1-1; TRBD1 aligns across 8 bases. Germline loops: CDR1 SGHRS, CDR2 YFSETQ. The CDR3 has 14 amino acids. V trimming: 4 bases; J trimming: 1 base; junction bases outside the gene matches: 3.

This clonotype was counted ten times or more. This rearrangement joins TRBV7-2 to TRBJ2-7; D remains unclear. Germline CDR1 reads SGHTA; CDR2 reads FQGNSA. The CDR3 is 11 amino acids. Trimming pared 5 bases from V and 2 bases from J, leaving 4 bases between. CDR3 DNA: TGTGCCAGCAGCACTACCTACGAGCAGTACTTC. Amino acid sequence: CASSTTYEQYF.

This clonotype was recorded a few times. This may arise from a read error, as a much more abundant clone is one base away. The chain couples TRBV12-3 or TRBV12-4 to TRBJ1-5; D might be TRBD1 (5 bases). This CDR3 contains 14 residues. Trimming removed 3 bases at V and 7 bases at J, with 13 bases between. In nucleotides, the CDR3 is TGTGCCAGCAGTTTGGGCAGGGATGGACAGCCCCAGCATTTT. Residues: CASSLGRDGQPQHF.

This clonotype was seen ten or more times. V and J are TRBV19 and TRBJ2-1; D is possibly TRBD1 or TRBD2 (5 bases each). Germline assignment: CDR1 LNHDA and CDR2 SQIVND (reference sequence). V was trimmed by 5 bases and J by 2 bases, leaving 16 bases between them. The CDR3 length is 16 residues. Written as DNA, the CDR3 is TGTGCCAGTAGTGAGTATAGGACGGGACCCTACAATGAGCAGTTCTTC. Amino acids: CASSEYRTGPYNEQFF. Full variable domain (rest looked up from reference TRBV19 and TRBJ2-1): DGGITQSPKYLFRKEGQNVTLSCEQNLNHDAMYWYRQDPGQGLRLIYYSQIVNDFQKGDIAEGYSVSREKKESFPLTVTSAQKNPTAFYLCASSEYRTGPYNEQFFGPGTRLTVL.

For this clonotype: This may be a read error: a much more frequent sequence differs by one nucleotide. The chain uses TRBV24-1 and TRBJ1-2; D is unresolved. Deletions cut 6 bases from V and 1 base from J, with 14 bases between. The CDR3 totals 15 residues. Germline CDR1 reads KGHDR; CDR2 reads SFDVKD. As DNA, the CDR3 is TGTGCCACCAGTTACTCTGCCATGAATAACTATGGCTACACCTTC. It specifies CATSYSAMNNYGYTF.

The chain has TRBV7-6 and TRBJ1-2, with TRBD1 identical over 9 bases. The germline V gene encodes CDR1 SGHVS and CDR2 FNYEAQ. CDR3 length equals 14 residues. After removal of 4 bases from V and 5 bases from J, the junction contained 5 bases not matched to a gene. CDR3 residues: CASSWGQGRYGYTF. CDR3 DNA sequence: TGTGCCAGCAGCTGGGGACAGGGTCGGTATGGCTACACCTTC.

This clonotype was seen many times. This chain connects TRBV20-1 to TRBJ2-3, with D possibly being TRBD2 (5 bases). The V and J ends lost 5 bases and 6 bases respectively, with 12 bases between them. Germline values: CDR1 DFQATT, CDR2 SNEGSKA (reference sequence). The CDR3 has 12 amino acids. This CDR3 reads CSAHRGLDTQYF. In DNA form, the CDR3 reads TGCAGTGCTCACCGGGGTCTTGATACGCAGTATTTT.

The J gene is TRBJ2-5, the V gene TRBV30, with a possible D match to TRBD2 (5 bases). Germline V gives CDR1 GTSNPN, CDR2 SVGIG (reference sequence). The CDR3 sequence is 13 residues long. V was pared by 2 bases and J by 5 bases, with 12 bases between. CDR3 sequence: CAWSTGMGETQYF. CDR3 bases: TGTGCCTGGAGTACCGGGATGGGCGAGACCCAGTACTTC.